This record looks at one T cell receptor beta chain sequence and its context. This sample is drawn from a study of blood T cell repertoires in COVID-19. Study-wide context: In each case, the material was cDNA or gDNA derived from T cells, B-cell-depleted T cells, or PBMCs.

In the study's own analysis: Scientists estimated how many nucleated cells there were by amplifying reference gene primers. Profiled with immunoSEQ multiplex PCR; TCRdb holds only in-frame clones, not every one. V, J and clone size are taken as reported in that table, and D and trimming were inferred from the DNA itself. The data hold 130,000 to 150,000 clones, with 85% to 90% observed a single time. Trimming took off 3 bases at V and 3 bases at J, with 13 bases between the two ends. The CDR3 has 14 residues. In germline, CDR1 is DFQATT, CDR2 SNEGSKA (reference sequence). The chain has TRBV20-1 and TRBJ2-3; D may be TRBD1 (5 bases). This sequence originates from a man between 18 and 29 years old with COVID-19, enrolled during active disease. Material for sequencing was peripheral blood. The CDR3 nucleotides read TGCAGTGCTAGTGGCAGGGCAGGTACAGATACGCAGTATTTT. Protein product: CSASGRAGTDTQYF.